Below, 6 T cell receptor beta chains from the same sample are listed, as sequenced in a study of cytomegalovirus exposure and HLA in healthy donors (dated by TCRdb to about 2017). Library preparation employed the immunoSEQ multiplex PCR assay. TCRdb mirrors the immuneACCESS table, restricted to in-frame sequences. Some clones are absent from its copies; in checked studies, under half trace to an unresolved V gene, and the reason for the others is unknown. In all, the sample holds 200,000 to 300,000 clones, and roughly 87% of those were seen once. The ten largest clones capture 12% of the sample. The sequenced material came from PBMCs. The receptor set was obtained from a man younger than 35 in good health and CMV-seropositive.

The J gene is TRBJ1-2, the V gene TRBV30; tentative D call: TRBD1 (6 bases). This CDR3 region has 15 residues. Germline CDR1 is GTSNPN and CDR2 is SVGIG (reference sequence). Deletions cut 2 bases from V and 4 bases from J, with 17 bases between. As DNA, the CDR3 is TGTGCCTGGAGTACCGCTACGCGCAGGGGCTATGGCTACACCTTC. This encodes CAWSTATRRGYGYTF.

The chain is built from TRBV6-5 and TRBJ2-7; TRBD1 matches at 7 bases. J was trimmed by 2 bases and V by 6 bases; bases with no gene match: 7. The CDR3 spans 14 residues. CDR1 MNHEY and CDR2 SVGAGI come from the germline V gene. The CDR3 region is CASRPDRDPYEQYF. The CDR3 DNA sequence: TGTGCCAGCAGACCTGACAGGGATCCCTACGAGCAGTACTTC.

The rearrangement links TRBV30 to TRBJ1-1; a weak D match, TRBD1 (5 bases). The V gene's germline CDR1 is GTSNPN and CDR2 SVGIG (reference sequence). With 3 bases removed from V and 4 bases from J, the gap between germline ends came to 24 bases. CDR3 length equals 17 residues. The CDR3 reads CAWSRDRASLRGTEAFF. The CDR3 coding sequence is TGTGCCTGGAGCAGAGACCGGGCCTCTTTAAGGGGCACTGAAGCTTTCTTT.

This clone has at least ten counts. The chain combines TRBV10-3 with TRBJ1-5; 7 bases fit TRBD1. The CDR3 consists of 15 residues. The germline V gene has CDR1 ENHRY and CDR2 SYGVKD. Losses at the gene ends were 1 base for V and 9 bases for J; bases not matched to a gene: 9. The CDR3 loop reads CAISEFNRGEGPQHF. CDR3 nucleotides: TGTGCCATCAGTGAGTTTAACAGGGGAGAGGGGCCCCAGCATTTT.

The DNA of the CDR3 is TGTGCCTGGAATGAGGCTACAGGGATGGAGACCCAGTACTTC. Translation: CAWNEATGMETQYF. The chain links TRBV30 to TRBJ2-5; tentatively, D is TRBD1 (6 bases). V lost 4 bases and J 5 bases, leaving 17 bases between the germline ends. The CDR3 is 14 amino acids. CDR1 GTSNPN and CDR2 SVGIG come from the germline V gene (reference sequence).

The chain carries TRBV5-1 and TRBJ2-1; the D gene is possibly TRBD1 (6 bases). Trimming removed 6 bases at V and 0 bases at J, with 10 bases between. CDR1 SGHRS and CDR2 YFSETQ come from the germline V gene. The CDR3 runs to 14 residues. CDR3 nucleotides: TGCGCCAGCAAGGGGGTCAGCTCCTACAATGAGCAGTTCTTC. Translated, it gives CASKGVSSYNEQFF.